A selection of T cell receptor beta chains follows, all from one sample in a study of human thymus T cells. Profiled with immunoSEQ multiplex PCR; TCRdb holds only in-frame clones, not every one. The table lists about 130,000 clones, about 94% of them singletons. The sample was thymus tissue. The receptor set was obtained from a boy under two years old with a congenital heart defect but otherwise immunologically healthy. Each CDR3 is given with its conserved first and last residue. D genes are given only for firm matches. Where a row states a size, it is once, few, many or the class of an expanded clone; other rows omit it.

CDR3 DNA	CDR3 protein	J gene	V gene	clone size	D gene
TGTGCCACCCTTTCAGGGGTAGGTCAAGAGACCCAGTACTTC	CATLSGVGQETQYF	TRBJ2-5	TRBV6-1	-	-
TGTGCCAGTAGTATGCAGCGGGGGTGGACAGATACGCAGTATTTT	CASSMQRGWTDTQYF	TRBJ2-3	TRBV19	-	TRBD2
TGTGCCAGCAGTCCGCGTCGGGGGATGAGGACCCCCATCTACGAGCAGTACTTC	CASSPRRGMRTPIYEQYF	TRBJ2-7	TRBV28	few	-
TGTGCCAGCAGTCGATTGGGGCAACCTCACCCGGGCAATGAGCAGTTCTTC	CASSRLGQPHPGNEQFF	TRBJ2-1	TRBV2	-	-
TGTGCCAGCAGTTACCGCAAAAGGAGCTACCACTATGGCTACACCTTC	CASSYRKRSYHYGYTF	TRBJ1-2	TRBV6-5	-	-
TGTGCCAGCAGTGAACTCGGACTAGCCCCGGCCGGGGAGCTGTTTTTT	CASSELGLAPAGELFF	TRBJ2-2	TRBV2	-	TRBD2
TGTGCCAGCAGTGAACGCCGGGGCACTGAAGCTTTCTTT	CASSERRGTEAFF	TRBJ1-1	TRBV6-1	-	-
TGTGCCAGCAGCGTTACAGGGTGGGATGGCTACACCTTC	CASSVTGWDGYTF	TRBJ1-2	TRBV7-9	-	-
TGCGCCAGCAATAACATGCCGTATCACTATGGCTACACCTTC	CASNNMPYHYGYTF	TRBJ1-2	TRBV5-1	-	-
TGCGCCAGCAGGTGGTGGTCGGACGACACAGATACGCAGTATTTT	CASRWWSDDTDTQYF	TRBJ2-3	TRBV5-1	-	-
TGTGCCAGCAGTGGCCGACAGGGGCCCCGGGGACCCCTCCACTTT	CASSGRQGPRGPLHF	TRBJ1-6	TRBV27	-	TRBD1
TGTGCCAGCAGTAAAGACGGGGGGGGGCGCACAGATACGCAGTATTTT	CASSKDGGGRTDTQYF	TRBJ2-3	TRBV6-1	-	TRBD2
TGTGCCAGCAGTACTGTCGGTCTCAGCACAGATACGCAGTATTTT	CASSTVGLSTDTQYF	TRBJ2-3	TRBV5-4	-	-
TGTGCCAGCAGGTTAATGGGGGGCTCCTACGAGCAGTACTTC	CASRLMGGSYEQYF	TRBJ2-7	TRBV6-1	once	-
TGTGCCAGCAGCTTTAGACAGGGACTCACAGATACGCAGTATTTT	CASSFRQGLTDTQYF	TRBJ2-3	TRBV5-5	-	-
TGTGCCAGCAGCTGGATCACTGAAGCTTTCTTT	CASSWITEAFF	TRBJ1-1	TRBV13	-	-
TGCGCCACCCCCAGGGCTATCCCAACCCAGACCGGGGAGCTGTTTTTT	CATPRAIPTQTGELFF	TRBJ2-2	TRBV4-1	-	-
TGTGCCAGCAGCCTGGAGGTTGGGCGTCCCGAGCAGTACTTC	CASSLEVGRPEQYF	TRBJ2-7	TRBV5-4	-	-
TGTGCCAGCAGTCCCGCCGTGAGGCGAAACACTGAAGCTTTCTTT	CASSPAVRRNTEAFF	TRBJ1-1	TRBV27	-	-
TGTGCCACCAGCAGAGATCTAAATGAGCAGTTCTTC	CATSRDLNEQFF	TRBJ2-1	TRBV15	-	-
TGTGCCAGCAGCAAACGTGTGCCCGGGGGCGACACCATAATGAACACTGAAGCTTTCTTT	CASSKRVPGGDTIMNTEAFF	TRBJ1-1	TRBV21-1	-	-
TGTGCCAGCAGTTATTCCGGGACAATTGTAGTAGGTGGCTACACCTTC	CASSYSGTIVVGGYTF	TRBJ1-2	TRBV6-6	-	-
TGTGCCAGCAGTTTAGGGCTGCCGGGGCAGTACTTC	CASSLGLPGQYF	TRBJ2-7	TRBV28	-	-
TGTGCCAGCAGCCCTTGGACCGCACATTCACCCCTCCACTTT	CASSPWTAHSPLHF	TRBJ1-6	TRBV7-2	once	-
TGCGCCAGCAGCTTCCCGGGACAGGGGGCCCCGAAGGAAACTGAAGCTTTCTTT	CASSFPGQGAPKETEAFF	TRBJ1-1	TRBV5-1	-	TRBD1
TGCGCCAGCAGCTTAGGTCGTAGACACGAGCAGTACTTC	CASSLGRRHEQYF	TRBJ2-7	TRBV5-1	-	-
TGTGCCAGCAGCTTATGGCCCCTTGGGTACAATGAGCAGTTCTTC	CASSLWPLGYNEQFF	TRBJ2-1	TRBV7-2	-	-
TGTGCCAGCAGCTGCGGACAGGGGCGGCATTCACCCCTCCACTTT	CASSCGQGRHSPLHF	TRBJ1-6	TRBV5-6	-	TRBD1
TGTGCCAGCAGCCTCCGACAGGGGGACGAATACGAGCAGTACTTC	CASSLRQGDEYEQYF	TRBJ2-7	TRBV9	-	TRBD1
TGTGCCAGCAGCCTTAAAGGGGAATTGGGGAGGAGTGACACCGGGGAGCTGTTTTTT	CASSLKGELGRSDTGELFF	TRBJ2-2	TRBV9	-	-
TGTGCCAGTAGTCCGATTGGCGGGGGCATCCCGTACTTC	CASSPIGGGIPYF	TRBJ2-4	TRBV19	-	-
TGTGCCAGCAATTCAGGCAGAGTAGTAAATAGCAATCAGCCCCAGCATTTT	CASNSGRVVNSNQPQHF	TRBJ1-5	TRBV2	-	-
TGCGCCAGCAGCCAAGATCCCCTGGGATCCTACGAGCAGTACTTC	CASSQDPLGSYEQYF	TRBJ2-7	TRBV4-3	-	-
TGTGCCAGCAGTTCCGGGACAGGGGCATATAATTCACCCCTCCACTTT	CASSSGTGAYNSPLHF	TRBJ1-6	TRBV28	-	TRBD1
TGTGCCAGTAGTATAGATCTGGGGGACAGGCCCATGAACACTGAAGCTTTCTTT	CASSIDLGDRPMNTEAFF	TRBJ1-1	TRBV19	-	TRBD1
TGTGCCAGCAGCCAAGAAATTGCAGAGGCTAGCGGGGGACCCACGAACACCGGGGAGCTGTTTTTT	CASSQEIAEASGGPTNTGELFF	TRBJ2-2	TRBV4-2	once	TRBD2
TGTGCCAGCAGTGAGGGGGGCCCGGCAGATACGCAGTATTTT	CASSEGGPADTQYF	TRBJ2-3	TRBV6-1	-	-
TGCAGTGCCAGCGGAACTGAAGCTTTCTTT	CSASGTEAFF	TRBJ1-1	TRBV20-1	-	-
TGTGCCAGCAGTGAAGGGAATACCGGGGACGGGGGCTACACCTTC	CASSEGNTGDGGYTF	TRBJ1-2	TRBV6-1	-	-
TGTGCCAGTACCTCAGCTGGGACAGGGGGCCCAAAACTGTTTTTT	CASTSAGTGGPKLFF	TRBJ1-4	TRBV19	-	TRBD1
TGTGCCAGCAGTTACAGACAGGGAACTGCCACTGAAGCTTTCTTT	CASSYRQGTATEAFF	TRBJ1-1	TRBV28	-	TRBD1